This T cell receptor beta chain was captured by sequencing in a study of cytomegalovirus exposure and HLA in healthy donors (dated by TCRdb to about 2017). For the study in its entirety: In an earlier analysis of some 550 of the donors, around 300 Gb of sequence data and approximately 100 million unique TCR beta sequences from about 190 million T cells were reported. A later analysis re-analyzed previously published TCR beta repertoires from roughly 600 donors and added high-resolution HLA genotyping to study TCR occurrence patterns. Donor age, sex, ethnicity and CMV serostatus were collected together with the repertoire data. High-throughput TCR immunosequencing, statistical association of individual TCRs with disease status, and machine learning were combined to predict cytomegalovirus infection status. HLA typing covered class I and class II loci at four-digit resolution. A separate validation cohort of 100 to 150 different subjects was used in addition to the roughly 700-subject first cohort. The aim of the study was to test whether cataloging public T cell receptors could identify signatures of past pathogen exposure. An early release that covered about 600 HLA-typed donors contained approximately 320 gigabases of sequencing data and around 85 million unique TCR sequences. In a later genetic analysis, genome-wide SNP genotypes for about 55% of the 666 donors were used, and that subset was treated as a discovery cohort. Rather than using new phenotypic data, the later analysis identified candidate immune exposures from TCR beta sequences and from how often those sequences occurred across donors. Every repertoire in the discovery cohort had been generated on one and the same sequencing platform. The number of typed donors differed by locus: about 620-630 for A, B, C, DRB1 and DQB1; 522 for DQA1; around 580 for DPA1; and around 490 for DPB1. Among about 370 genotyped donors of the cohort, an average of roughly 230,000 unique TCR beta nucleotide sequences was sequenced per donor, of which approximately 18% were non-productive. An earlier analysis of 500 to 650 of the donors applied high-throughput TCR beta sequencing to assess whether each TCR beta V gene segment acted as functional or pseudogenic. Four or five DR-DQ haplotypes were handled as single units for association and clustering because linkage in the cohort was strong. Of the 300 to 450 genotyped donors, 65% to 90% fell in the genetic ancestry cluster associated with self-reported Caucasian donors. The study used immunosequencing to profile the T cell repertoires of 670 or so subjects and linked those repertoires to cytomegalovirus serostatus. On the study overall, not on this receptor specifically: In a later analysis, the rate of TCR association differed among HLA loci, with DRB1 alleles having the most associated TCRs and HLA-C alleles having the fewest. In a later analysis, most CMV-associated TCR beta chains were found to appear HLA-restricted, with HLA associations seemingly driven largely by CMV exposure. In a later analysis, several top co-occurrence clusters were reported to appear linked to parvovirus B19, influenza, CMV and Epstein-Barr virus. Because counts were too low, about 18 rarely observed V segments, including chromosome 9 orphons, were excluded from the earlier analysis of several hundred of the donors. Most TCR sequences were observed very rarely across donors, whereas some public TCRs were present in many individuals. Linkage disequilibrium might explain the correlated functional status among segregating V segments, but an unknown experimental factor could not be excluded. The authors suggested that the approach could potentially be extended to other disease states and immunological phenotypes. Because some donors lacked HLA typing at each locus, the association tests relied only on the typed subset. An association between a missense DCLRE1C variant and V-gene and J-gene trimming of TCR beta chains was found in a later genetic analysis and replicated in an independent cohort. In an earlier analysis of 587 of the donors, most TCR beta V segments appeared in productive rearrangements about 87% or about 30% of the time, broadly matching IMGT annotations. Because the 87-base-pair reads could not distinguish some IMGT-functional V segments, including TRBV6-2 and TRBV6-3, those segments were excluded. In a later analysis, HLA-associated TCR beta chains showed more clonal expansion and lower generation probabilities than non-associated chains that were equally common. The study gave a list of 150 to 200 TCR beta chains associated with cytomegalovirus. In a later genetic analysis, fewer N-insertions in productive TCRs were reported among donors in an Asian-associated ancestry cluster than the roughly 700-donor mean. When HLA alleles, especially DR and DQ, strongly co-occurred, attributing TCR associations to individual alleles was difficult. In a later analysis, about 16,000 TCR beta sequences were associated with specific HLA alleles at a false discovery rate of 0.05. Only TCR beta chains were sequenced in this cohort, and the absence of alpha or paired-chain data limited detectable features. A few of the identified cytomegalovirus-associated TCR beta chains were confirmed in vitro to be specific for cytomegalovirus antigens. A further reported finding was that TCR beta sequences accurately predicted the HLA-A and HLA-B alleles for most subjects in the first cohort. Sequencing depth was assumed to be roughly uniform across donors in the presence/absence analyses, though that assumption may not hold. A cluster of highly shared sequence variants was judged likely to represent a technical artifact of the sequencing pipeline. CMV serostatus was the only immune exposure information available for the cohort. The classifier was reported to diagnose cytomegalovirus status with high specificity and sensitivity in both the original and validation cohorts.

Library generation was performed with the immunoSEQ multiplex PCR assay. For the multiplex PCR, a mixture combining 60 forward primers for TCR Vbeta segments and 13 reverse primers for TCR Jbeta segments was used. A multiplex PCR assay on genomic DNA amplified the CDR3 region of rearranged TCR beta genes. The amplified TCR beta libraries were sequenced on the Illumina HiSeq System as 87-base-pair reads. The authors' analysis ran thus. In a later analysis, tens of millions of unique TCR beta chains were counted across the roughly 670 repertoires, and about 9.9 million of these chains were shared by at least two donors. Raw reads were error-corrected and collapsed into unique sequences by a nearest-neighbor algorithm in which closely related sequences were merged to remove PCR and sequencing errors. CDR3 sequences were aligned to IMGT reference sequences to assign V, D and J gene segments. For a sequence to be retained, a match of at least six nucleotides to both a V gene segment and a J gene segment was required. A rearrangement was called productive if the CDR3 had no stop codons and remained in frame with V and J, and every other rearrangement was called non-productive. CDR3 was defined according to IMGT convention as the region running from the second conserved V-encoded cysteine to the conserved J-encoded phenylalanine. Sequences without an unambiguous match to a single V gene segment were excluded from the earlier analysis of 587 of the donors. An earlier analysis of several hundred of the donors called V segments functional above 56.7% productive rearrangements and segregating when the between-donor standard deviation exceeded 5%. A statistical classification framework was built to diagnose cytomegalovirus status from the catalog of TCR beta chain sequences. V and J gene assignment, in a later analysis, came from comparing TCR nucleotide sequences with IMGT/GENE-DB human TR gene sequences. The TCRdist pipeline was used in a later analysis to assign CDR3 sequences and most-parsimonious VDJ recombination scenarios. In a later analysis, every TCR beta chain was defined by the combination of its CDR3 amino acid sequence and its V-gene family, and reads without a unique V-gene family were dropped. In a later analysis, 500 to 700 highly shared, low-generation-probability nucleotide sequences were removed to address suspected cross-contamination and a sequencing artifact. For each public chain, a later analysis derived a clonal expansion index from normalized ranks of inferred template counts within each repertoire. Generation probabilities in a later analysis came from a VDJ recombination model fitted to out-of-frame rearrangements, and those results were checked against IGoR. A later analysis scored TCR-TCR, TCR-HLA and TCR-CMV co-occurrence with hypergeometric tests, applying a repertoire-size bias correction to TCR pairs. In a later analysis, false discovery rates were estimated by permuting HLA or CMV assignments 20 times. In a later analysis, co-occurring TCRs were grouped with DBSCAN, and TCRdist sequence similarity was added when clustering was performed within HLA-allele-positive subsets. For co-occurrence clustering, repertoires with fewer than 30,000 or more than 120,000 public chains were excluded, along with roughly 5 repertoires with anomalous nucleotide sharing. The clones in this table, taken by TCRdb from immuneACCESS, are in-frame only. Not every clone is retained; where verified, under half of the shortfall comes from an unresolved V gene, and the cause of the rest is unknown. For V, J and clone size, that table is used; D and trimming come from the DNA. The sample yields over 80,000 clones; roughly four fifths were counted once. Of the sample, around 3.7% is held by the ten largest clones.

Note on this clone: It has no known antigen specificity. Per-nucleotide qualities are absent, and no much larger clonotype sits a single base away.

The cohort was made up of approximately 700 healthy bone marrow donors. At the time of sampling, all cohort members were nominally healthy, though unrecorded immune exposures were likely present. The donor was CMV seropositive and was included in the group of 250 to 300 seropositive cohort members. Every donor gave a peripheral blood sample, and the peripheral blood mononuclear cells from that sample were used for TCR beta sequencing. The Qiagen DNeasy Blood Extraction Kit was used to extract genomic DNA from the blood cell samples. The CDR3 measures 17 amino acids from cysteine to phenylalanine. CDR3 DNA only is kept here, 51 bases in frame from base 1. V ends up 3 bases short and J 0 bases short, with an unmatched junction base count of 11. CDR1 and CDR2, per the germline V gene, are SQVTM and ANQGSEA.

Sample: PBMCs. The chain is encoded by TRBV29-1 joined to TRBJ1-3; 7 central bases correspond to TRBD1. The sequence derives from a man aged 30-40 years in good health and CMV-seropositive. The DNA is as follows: TGCAGCGTTGATAATCGGGACAGTCTTTACTCTGGAAACACCATATATTTT. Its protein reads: CSVDNRDSLYSGNTIYF. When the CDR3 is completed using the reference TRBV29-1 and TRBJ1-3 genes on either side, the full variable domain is SAVISQKPSRDICQRGTSLTIQCQVDSQVTMMFWYRQQPGQSLTLIATANQGSEATYESGFVIDKFPISRPNLTFSTLTVSNMSPEDSSIYLCSVDNRDSLYSGNTIYFGEGSWLTVV.